These T cell receptor beta chains were read from a single sample in a study of cytomegalovirus exposure and HLA in healthy donors. The table came from immunoSEQ multiplex PCR; TCRdb's copy has only in-frame clones and leaves some out. Among around 120,000 clones, 75% to 85% were seen once, and the ten largest hold approximately 8.8%. What was sequenced was PBMCs. These receptors were taken from a female donor in good health and CMV-seropositive. The CDR3 runs from the conserved cysteine through the conserved F or W. The order of the fields is V gene, J gene, CDR3 protein.

V gene: TRBV9; J gene: TRBJ2-7; CDR3 protein: CASSEEGTGPSEQYF
V gene: TRBV7-9; J gene: TRBJ2-7; CDR3 protein: CASSLAGDSIYEQYF
V gene: TRBV6-6; J gene: TRBJ1-4; CDR3 protein: CASSRQGAGEKLFF
V gene: TRBV5-1; J gene: TRBJ2-3; CDR3 protein: CASSLISMGLADFSTDTQYF
V gene: TRBV27; J gene: TRBJ1-1; CDR3 protein: CASKKQNTEAFF
V gene: TRBV27; J gene: TRBJ2-1; CDR3 protein: CASSLQGMSNEQFF
V gene: TRBV4-1; J gene: TRBJ2-1; CDR3 protein: CASSLLILQNNEQFF
V gene: TRBV10-3; J gene: TRBJ1-4; CDR3 protein: CAINPQGTGSEKLFF
V gene: TRBV7-9; J gene: TRBJ2-3; CDR3 protein: CASSLDSSTDTQYF
V gene: TRBV7-2; J gene: TRBJ1-2; CDR3 protein: CASRTTGNGGYTF
V gene: TRBV6-1; J gene: TRBJ2-7; CDR3 protein: CASSHGVSYEQYF
V gene: TRBV5-1; J gene: TRBJ1-6; CDR3 protein: CASSLVGQREGSPLHF
V gene: TRBV29-1; J gene: TRBJ1-4; CDR3 protein: CSVGGGANEKLFF
V gene: TRBV30; J gene: TRBJ2-3; CDR3 protein: CAAGQSTDTQYF
V gene: TRBV4-3; J gene: TRBJ2-5; CDR3 protein: CASSTSGGAETQYF
V gene: TRBV10-3; J gene: TRBJ1-5; CDR3 protein: CAISERGGGIQPQHF
V gene: TRBV7-6; J gene: TRBJ2-3; CDR3 protein: CASSAQLAGDLYGTDTQYF